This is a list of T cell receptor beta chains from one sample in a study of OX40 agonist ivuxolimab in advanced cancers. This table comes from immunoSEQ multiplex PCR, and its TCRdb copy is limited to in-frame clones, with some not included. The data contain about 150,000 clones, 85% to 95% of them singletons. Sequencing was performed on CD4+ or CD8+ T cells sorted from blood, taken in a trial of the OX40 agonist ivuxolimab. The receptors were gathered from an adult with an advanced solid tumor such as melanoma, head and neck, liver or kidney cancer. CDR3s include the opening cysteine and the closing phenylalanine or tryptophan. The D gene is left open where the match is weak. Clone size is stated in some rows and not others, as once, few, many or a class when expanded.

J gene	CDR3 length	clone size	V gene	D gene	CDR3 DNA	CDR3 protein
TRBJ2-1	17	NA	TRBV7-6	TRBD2	TGTGCCAGCAGCTCCCGAGGAACTAGCGGGGTATACAATGAGCAGTTCTTC	CASSSRGTSGVYNEQFF
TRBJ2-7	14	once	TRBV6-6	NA	TGTGCCAGCAGTTATCGCAGAGCCACCTACGAGCAGTACTTC	CASSYRRATYEQYF
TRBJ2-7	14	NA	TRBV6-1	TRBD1	TGTGCCAGCAGCCGGGACAGGGTCACCTACGAGCAGTACTTC	CASSRDRVTYEQYF
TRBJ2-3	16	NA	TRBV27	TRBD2	TGTGCCAGCAGTTTAATGGCGGGAGTGGGCACAGATACGCAGTATTTT	CASSLMAGVGTDTQYF
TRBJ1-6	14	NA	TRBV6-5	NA	TGTGCCAGCAGTTATGACAGCCGGCGGTCACCCCTCCACTTT	CASSYDSRRSPLHF
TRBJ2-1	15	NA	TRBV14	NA	TGTGCCAGCAGCCCCCGGTGGCCCTCCTACAATGAGCAGTTCTTC	CASSPRWPSYNEQFF
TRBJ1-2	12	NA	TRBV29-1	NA	TGCAGCACGAGGGGAGGGAACTATGGCTACACCTTC	CSTRGGNYGYTF
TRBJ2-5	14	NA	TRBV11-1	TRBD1	TGTGCCAGCAGCTTAGAGAACAGGGGAGAGACCCAGTACTTC	CASSLENRGETQYF
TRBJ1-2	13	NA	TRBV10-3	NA	TGTGCCATCACTCCGGAACCCTCCTATGGCTACACCTTC	CAITPEPSYGYTF
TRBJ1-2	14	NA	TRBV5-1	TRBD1	TGCGCCAGCAGCTTGGATACAGGGGGGTATGGCTACACCTTC	CASSLDTGGYGYTF
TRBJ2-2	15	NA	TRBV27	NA	TGTGCCAGCAGTTCGGTTGTTTCTAACACCGGGGAGCTGTTTTTT	CASSSVVSNTGELFF
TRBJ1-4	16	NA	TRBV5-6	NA	TGTGCCAGCAGCTTGGGCGGTGATGCAACTAATGAAAAACTGTTTTTT	CASSLGGDATNEKLFF
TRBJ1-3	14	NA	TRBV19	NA	TGTGCCAGTAGTATTTGGTTCTCTGGAAACACCATATATTTT	CASSIWFSGNTIYF
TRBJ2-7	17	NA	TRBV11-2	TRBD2	TGTGCCAGCAGCGACACCAGGGTAGCGGGGAGCTCCTACGAGCAGTACTTC	CASSDTRVAGSSYEQYF
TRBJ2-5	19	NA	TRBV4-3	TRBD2	TGCGCCAGCAGCCAAGATCATGGGACTAGCGGGAGGGCCGGGGAGACCCAGTACTTC	CASSQDHGTSGRAGETQYF
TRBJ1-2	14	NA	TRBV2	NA	TGTGCCAGCACCCAGTTCGGGATATCCTATGGCTACACCTTC	CASTQFGISYGYTF
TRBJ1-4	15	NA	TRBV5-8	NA	TGTGCCAGCAGAAACCGGGGGGCCGGGAATGAAAAACTGTTTTTT	CASRNRGAGNEKLFF
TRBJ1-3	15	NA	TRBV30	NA	TGTGCCTGGAACTCTCCGGCAGCCGCTGGAAACACCATATATTTT	CAWNSPAAAGNTIYF
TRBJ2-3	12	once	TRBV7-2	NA	TGTGCCAGCAGCTCAACGGCAGATACGCAGTATTTT	CASSSTADTQYF
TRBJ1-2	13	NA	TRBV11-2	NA	TGTGCCAGCAGCCCGGGCGGCCCGGGGGGCTACACCTTC	CASSPGGPGGYTF
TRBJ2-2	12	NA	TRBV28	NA	TGTGCCAGCAGACTTGATGGTCGGGAGCTGTTTTTT	CASRLDGRELFF
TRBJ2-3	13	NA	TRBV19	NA	TGTGCCAGTAGAGGGGCAAGCACAGATACGCAGTATTTT	CASRGASTDTQYF
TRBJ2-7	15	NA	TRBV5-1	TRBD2	TGCGCCAGCAGCTTGTCTTGGACTAGCTCCTACGAGCAGTACTTC	CASSLSWTSSYEQYF
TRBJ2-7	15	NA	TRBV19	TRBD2	TGTGCCAGTAGTAACAGACTCGCGGGAGTCTACGAGCAGTACTTC	CASSNRLAGVYEQYF
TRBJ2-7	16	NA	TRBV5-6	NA	TGTGCCAGCAGCCCATGGTCCGGGGGGCGTATCTACGAGCAGTACTTC	CASSPWSGGRIYEQYF
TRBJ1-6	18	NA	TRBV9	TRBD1	TGTGCCAGCAGCGTAGCTCAGGGGACAGGGTCGAATAATTCACCCCTCCACTTT	CASSVAQGTGSNNSPLHF
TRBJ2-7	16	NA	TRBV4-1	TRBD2	TGCGCCAGCAGCCCGACAGGAGCGGGGGCCTTAGGGGAGCAGTACTTC	CASSPTGAGALGEQYF
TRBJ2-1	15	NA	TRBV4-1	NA	TGCGCCAGCAGCCCAACCGGGATAGCTGTCAATGAGCAGTTCTTC	CASSPTGIAVNEQFF
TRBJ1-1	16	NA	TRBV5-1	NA	TGCGCCAGCAGCTCCCCGAACGGTTTGTCGAACACTGAAGCTTTCTTT	CASSSPNGLSNTEAFF
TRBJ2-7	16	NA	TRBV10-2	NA	TGCGCCAGCAGTGGGGACGACAGGTTCCTCTCCTACGAGCAGTACTTC	CASSGDDRFLSYEQYF
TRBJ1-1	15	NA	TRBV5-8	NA	TGTGCCAGCAGCTTCCCCCCGGGGGTAGGCACTGAAGCTTTCTTT	CASSFPPGVGTEAFF
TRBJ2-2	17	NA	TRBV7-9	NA	TGTGCCAGCAGCCGTCATCCGGTTATGGGGAGGACCGGGGAGCTGTTTTTT	CASSRHPVMGRTGELFF
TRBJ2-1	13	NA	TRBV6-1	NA	TGTGCCAGCAGTGAAGCCTTGTCGGATGAGCAGTTCTTC	CASSEALSDEQFF
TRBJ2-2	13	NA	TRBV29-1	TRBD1	TGCGGCTGGGGACAGCGGAACACCGGGGAGCTGTTTTTT	CGWGQRNTGELFF
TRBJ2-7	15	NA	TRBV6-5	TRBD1	TGTGCCAGCAGTTACCCGACAGGGGGTCAGTACGAGCAGTACTTC	CASSYPTGGQYEQYF
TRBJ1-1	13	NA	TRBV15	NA	TGTGCCACCAGCAGAGCTGGGGGGGGGCTGGGCTTCTTT	CATSRAGGGLGFF
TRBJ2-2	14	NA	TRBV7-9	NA	TGTGCCAGCAGCTTGGCTAGAAACACCGGGGAGCTGTTTTTT	CASSLARNTGELFF
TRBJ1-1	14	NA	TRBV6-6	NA	TGTGCCAGCAGTTACGAGAGGATGAACACTGAAGCTTTCTTT	CASSYERMNTEAFF
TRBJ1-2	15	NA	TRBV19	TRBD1	TGTGCCAGTAGTATAGAAGGACAGGGGCCGTCTGGCTACACCTTC	CASSIEGQGPSGYTF
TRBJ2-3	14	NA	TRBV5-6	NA	TGTGCCAGCAGCTTGGTGTCCCGGGCAGATACGCAGTATTTT	CASSLVSRADTQYF
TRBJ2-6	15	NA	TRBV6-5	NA	TGTGCCAGCAGTCCGCGGGGCTCTGGGGCCAACGTCCTGACTTTC	CASSPRGSGANVLTF
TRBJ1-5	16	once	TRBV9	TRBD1	TGTGCCAGCAGCGTAGATGCAGGGGGCAGCAATCAGCCCCAGCATTTT	CASSVDAGGSNQPQHF
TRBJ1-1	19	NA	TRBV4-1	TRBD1	TGCGCCAGCAGCCTTAGATACCGGGACAGGGCGAAGAGGTTCACTGAAGCTTTCTTT	CASSLRYRDRAKRFTEAFF
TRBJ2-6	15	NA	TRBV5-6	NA	TGTGCCAGCGGCCCTGCGGCGTTCGGGGCCAACGTCCTGACTTTC	CASGPAAFGANVLTF
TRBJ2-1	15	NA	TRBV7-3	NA	TGTGCCAGCAGCTCCCAAGGTGTCTCCTACAATGAGCAGTTCTTC	CASSSQGVSYNEQFF
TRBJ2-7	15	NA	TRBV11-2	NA	TGTGCCAGCAGCTTAGGGGTGGGGCAGTTCTACGAGCAGTACTTC	CASSLGVGQFYEQYF
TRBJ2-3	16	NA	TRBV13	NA	TGTGCCAGCAGCTCGGGCGGGGGCTACTGGGCAGATACGCAGTATTTT	CASSSGGGYWADTQYF
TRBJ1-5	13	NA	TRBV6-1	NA	TGTGCCAGCAGGATGAGTATTAGTCAGCCCCAGCATTTT	CASRMSISQPQHF